The rows below give T cell receptor beta chains drawn from one sample of a study of T cell repertoires in cytomegalovirus infection. TCRdb itself ran the reads through MiXCR, one entry per CDR3 protein. The sample records more than 350,000 distinct CDR3 sequences, approximately 31% being singletons. The sample consisted of PBMCs. These receptors originate from a human donor in good health (CMV status not recorded). Some clones in this sample may be carry-over from other donors' samples. The CDR3 runs from the conserved cysteine through the conserved F or W. The order of the fields is J gene, clone size, D gene, V gene, CDR3 protein, CDR3 DNA. The D gene is left open where the match is weak. The listing skips clone size in some rows; elsewhere it reads once, few, many or a size class.

J: TRBJ1-2; size: NA; D: NA; V: TRBV27; CDR3: CASSPTGPGGYTF; DNA: TGTGCCAGCAGTCCAACGGGGCCTGGAGGCTACACCTTC
J: TRBJ2-7; size: NA; D: NA; V: TRBV4-1; CDR3: CASRLRVGSYEQYF; DNA: TGCGCCAGCAGACTCCGGGTTGGATCCTACGAGCAGTACTTC
J: TRBJ2-5; size: few; D: TRBD2; V: TRBV2; CDR3: CASSRTSSIQETQYF; DNA: TGTGCCAGCAGTAGGACTAGCAGTATCCAAGAGACCCAGTACTTC
J: TRBJ2-5; size: NA; D: NA; V: TRBV7-9; CDR3: CASSPTRETKYF; DNA: TGTGCCAGCAGCCCAACGAGGGAGACCAAGTACTTC
J: TRBJ1-5; size: many; D: TRBD1; V: TRBV6-2/TRBV6-3; CDR3: CASRRQGTYSNQPQHF; DNA: TGTGCCAGCAGGCGACAGGGGACCTATAGCAATCAGCCCCAGCATTTT
J: TRBJ2-5; size: many; D: NA; V: TRBV6-1; CDR3: CASSGPGRNQETQYF; DNA: TGTGCCAGCAGTGGACCCGGACGGAACCAAGAGACCCAGTACTTC
J: TRBJ1-1; size: NA; D: TRBD1; V: TRBV12-3/TRBV12-4; CDR3: CASWDRGQRAEAFF; DNA: TGTGCCAGCTGGGACAGGGGGCAGAGAGCTGAAGCTTTCTTT
J: TRBJ2-6; size: few; D: NA; V: TRBV5-5; CDR3: CASSNLGPDGANVLTF; DNA: TGTGCCAGCAGCAATTTAGGGCCTGATGGGGCCAACGTCCTGACTTTC
J: TRBJ2-3; size: NA; D: NA; V: TRBV20-1; CDR3: CSAREQGGTDTQYF; DNA: TGCAGTGCTAGGGAACAGGGAGGTACAGATACGCAGTATTTT
J: TRBJ1-1; size: many; D: TRBD1; V: TRBV12-3/TRBV12-4; CDR3: CASTQGAPNTEAFF; DNA: TGTGCCAGCACCCAGGGGGCGCCGAACACTGAAGCTTTCTTT
J: TRBJ2-5; size: NA; D: NA; V: TRBV4-3; CDR3: CASSQDWNKETQYF; DNA: TGCGCCAGCAGCCAAGATTGGAATAAAGAGACCCAGTACTTC
J: TRBJ2-5; size: few; D: TRBD2; V: TRBV7-2; CDR3: CASSLRMSGGETQYF; DNA: TGTGCCAGCAGCCTAAGGATGAGCGGGGGAGAGACCCAGTACTTC
J: TRBJ2-3; size: few; D: TRBD1; V: TRBV14; CDR3: CASSSWTGLDTQYF; DNA: TGTGCCAGCAGCTCCTGGACAGGGCTCGATACGCAGTATTTT
J: TRBJ1-1; size: NA; D: NA; V: TRBV14; CDR3: CASTPGLEFMNTEAFF; DNA: TGTGCCAGCACTCCCGGGTTGGAATTCATGAACACTGAAGCTTTCTTT
J: TRBJ2-2; size: NA; D: NA; V: TRBV7-6; CDR3: CASSIGQIYGELFF; DNA: TGTGCCAGCAGTATTGGACAGATTTATGGGGAGCTGTTTTTT
J: TRBJ1-1; size: NA; D: NA; V: TRBV10-2; CDR3: CASSDAGEGTESFF; DNA: TGCGCCAGCAGTGATGCCGGGGAGGGCACTGAATCTTTCTTT
J: TRBJ1-6; size: NA; D: NA; V: TRBV20-1; CDR3: CSATTPRGPGRSPLHF; DNA: TGCAGTGCTACCACCCCCAGGGGCCCCGGTAGATCACCCCTCCACTTT
J: TRBJ2-5; size: few; D: NA; V: TRBV7-9; CDR3: CASSPAGAQETQYF; DNA: TGTGCCAGCAGCCCCGCGGGGGCTCAGGAGACCCAGTACTTC
J: TRBJ2-7; size: NA; D: TRBD1; V: TRBV14; CDR3: CASSAGGQGPYEQYF; DNA: TGTGCCAGCAGCGCAGGAGGACAGGGCCCCTACGAGCAGTACTTC
J: TRBJ1-2; size: NA; D: TRBD1; V: TRBV6-1; CDR3: CASSEENGQGGGYTF; DNA: TGTGCCAGCAGTGAAGAGAATGGACAGGGCGGAGGCTACACCTTC
J: TRBJ2-3; size: few; D: NA; V: TRBV27; CDR3: CASSLSNRAPQQYF; DNA: TGTGCCAGCAGTTTATCGAACCGGGCACCACAGCAGTATTTT
J: TRBJ2-3; size: few; D: TRBD2; V: TRBV6-8; CDR3: CAAPSGGASDTQYF; DNA: TGTGCCGCTCCTAGCGGGGGGGCCTCAGATACGCAGTATTTT
J: TRBJ1-4; size: NA; D: NA; V: TRBV11-2; CDR3: CASSPSRAFDEKLFF; DNA: TGTGCCAGCAGTCCCTCGAGGGCGTTCGATGAAAAACTGTTTTTT